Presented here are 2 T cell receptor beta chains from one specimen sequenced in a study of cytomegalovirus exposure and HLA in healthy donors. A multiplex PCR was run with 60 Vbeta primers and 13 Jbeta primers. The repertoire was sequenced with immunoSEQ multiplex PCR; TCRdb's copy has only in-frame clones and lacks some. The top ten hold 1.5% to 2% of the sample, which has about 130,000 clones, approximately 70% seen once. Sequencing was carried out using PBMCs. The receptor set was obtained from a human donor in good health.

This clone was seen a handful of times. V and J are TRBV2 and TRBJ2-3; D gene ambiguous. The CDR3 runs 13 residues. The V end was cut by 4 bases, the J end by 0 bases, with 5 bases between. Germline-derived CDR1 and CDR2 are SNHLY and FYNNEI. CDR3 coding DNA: TGTGCCAGCAGTGCCCCTAGCACAGATACGCAGTATTTT. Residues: CASSAPSTDTQYF.

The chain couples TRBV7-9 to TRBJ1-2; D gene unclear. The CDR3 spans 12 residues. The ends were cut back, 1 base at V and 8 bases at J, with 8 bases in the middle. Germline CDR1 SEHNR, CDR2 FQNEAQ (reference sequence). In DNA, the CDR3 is TGTGCCAGCAGCTTAGACCAGGCGGGCTACACCTTC. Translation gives CASSLDQAGYTF.